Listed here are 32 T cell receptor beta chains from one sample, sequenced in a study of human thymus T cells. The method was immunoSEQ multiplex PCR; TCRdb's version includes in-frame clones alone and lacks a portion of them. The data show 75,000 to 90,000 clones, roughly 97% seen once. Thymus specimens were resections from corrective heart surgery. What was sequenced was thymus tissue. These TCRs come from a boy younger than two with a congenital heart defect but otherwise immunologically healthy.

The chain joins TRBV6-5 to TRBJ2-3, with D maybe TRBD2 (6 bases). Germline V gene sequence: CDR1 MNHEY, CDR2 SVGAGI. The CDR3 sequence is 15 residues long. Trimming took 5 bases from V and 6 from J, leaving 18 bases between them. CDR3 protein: CASSGGGRSADTQYF. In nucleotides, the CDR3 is TGTGCCAGCAGTGGCGGTGGGAGGTCTGCGGATACGCAGTATTTT.

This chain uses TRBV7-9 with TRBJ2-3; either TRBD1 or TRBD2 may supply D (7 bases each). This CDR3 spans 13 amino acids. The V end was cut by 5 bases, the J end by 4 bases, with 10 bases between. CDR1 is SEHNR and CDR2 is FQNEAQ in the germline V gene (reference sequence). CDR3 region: CASSPGGADTQYF. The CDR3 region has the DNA TGTGCCAGCAGCCCAGGGGGGGCAGATACGCAGTATTTT.

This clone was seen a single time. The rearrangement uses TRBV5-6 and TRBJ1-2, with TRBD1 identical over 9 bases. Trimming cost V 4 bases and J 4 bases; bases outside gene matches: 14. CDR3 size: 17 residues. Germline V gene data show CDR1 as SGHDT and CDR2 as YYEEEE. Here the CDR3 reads CASSILGQGRDSYGYTF. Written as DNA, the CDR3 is TGTGCCAGCAGCATTCTCGGACAGGGGAGGGATAGCTATGGCTACACCTTC.

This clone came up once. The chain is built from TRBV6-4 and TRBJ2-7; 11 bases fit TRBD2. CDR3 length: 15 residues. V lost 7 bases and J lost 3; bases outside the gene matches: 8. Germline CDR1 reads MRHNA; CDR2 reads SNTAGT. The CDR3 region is CASTLLAGDLYEQYF. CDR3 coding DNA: TGTGCCAGCACTCTACTAGCGGGAGACCTCTACGAGCAGTACTTC.

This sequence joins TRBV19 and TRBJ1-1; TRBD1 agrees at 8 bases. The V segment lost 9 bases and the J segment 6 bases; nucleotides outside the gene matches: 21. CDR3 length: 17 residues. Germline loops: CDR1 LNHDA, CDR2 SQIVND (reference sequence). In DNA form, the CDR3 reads TGTGCCAGCAGTGACAGGGGCCCCGCTGATGTCCCTCCTGAAGCTTTCTTT. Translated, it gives CASSDRGPADVPPEAFF.

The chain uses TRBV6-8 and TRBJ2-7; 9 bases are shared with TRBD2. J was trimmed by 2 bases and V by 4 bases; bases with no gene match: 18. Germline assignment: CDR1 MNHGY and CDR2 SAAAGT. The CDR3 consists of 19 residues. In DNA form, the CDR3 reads TGTGCCAGCAGTTCTGGGCGGGAGGGCCTCAGGATTGTACCCTACGAGCAGTACTTC. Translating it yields CASSSGREGLRIVPYEQYF.

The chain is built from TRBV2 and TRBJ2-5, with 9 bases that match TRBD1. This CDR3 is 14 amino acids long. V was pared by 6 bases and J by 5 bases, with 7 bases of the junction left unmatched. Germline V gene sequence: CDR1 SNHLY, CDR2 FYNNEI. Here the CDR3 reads CASRAGQGLETQYF. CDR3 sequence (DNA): TGTGCCAGCAGGGCGGGACAGGGCTTGGAGACCCAGTACTTC. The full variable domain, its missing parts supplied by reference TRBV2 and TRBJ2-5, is EPEVTQTPSHQVTQMGQEVILRCVPISNHLYFYWYRQILGQKVEFLVSFYNNEISEKSEIFDDQFSVERPDGSNFTLKIRSTKLEDSAMYFCASRAGQGLETQYFGPGTRLLVL.

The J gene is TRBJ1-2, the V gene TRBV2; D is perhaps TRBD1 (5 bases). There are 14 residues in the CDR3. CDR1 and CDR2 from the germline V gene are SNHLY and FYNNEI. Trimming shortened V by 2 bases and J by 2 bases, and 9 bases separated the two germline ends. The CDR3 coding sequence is TGTGCCAGCAGTGAATGGGGCAGGAACTATGGCTACACCTTC. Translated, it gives CASSEWGRNYGYTF.

Written as DNA, the CDR3 is TGCAGCGTTCTACCCAACTCCTACAATGAGCAGTTCTTC. Encoded protein: CSVLPNSYNEQFF. The chain joins TRBV29-1 to TRBJ2-1; D gene unclear. CDR1 and CDR2 (germline): SQVTM, ANQGSEA. This CDR3 has 13 amino acids. V lost 5 bases to trimming and J lost 0 bases, with 8 bases between them.

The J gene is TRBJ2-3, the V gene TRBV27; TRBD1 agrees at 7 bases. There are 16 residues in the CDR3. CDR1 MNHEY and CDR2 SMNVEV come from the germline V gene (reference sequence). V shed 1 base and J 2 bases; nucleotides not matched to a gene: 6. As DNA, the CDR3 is TGTGCCAGCAGTTTATTTGGGACAGAATACACAGATACGCAGTATTTT. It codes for CASSLFGTEYTDTQYF.

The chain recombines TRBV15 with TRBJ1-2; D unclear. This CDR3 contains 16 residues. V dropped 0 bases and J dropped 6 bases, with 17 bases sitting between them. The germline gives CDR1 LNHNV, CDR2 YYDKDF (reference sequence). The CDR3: CATSRDVDISGNGYTF. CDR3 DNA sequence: TGTGCCACCAGCAGAGATGTCGATATCTCTGGGAATGGCTACACCTTC.

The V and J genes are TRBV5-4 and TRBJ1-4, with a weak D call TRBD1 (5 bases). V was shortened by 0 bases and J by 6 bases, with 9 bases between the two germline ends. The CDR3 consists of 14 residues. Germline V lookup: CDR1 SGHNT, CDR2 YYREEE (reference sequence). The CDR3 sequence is CASSLATGDEKLFF. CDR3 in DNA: TGTGCCAGCAGCTTGGCCACAGGCGATGAAAAACTGTTTTTT. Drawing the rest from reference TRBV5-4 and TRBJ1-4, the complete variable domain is ETGVTQSPTHLIKTRGQQVTLRCSSQSGHNTVSWYQQALGQGPQFIFQYYREEENGRGNFPPRFSGLQFPNYSSELNVNALELDDSALYLCASSLATGDEKLFFGSGTQLSVL.

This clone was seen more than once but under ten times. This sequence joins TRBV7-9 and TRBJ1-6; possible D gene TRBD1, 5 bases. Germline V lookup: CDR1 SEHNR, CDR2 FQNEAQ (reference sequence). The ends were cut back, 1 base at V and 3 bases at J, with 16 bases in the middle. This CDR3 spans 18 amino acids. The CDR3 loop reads CASSLGWGETIYNSPLHF. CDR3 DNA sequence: TGTGCCAGCAGCTTAGGGTGGGGGGAAACCATCTATAATTCACCCCTCCACTTT.

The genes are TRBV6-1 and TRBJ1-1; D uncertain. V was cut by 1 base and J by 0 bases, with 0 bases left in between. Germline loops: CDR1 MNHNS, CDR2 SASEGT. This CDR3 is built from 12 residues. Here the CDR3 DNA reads TGTGCCAGCAGTGAAGTGAACACTGAAGCTTTCTTT. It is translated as CASSEVNTEAFF.

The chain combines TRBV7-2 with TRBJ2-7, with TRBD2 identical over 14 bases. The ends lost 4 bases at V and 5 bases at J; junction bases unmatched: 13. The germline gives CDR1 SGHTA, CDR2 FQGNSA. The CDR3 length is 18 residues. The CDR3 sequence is CASSSRLAGGPWTDEQYF. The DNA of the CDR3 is TGTGCCAGCAGCTCGAGACTAGCGGGAGGGCCTTGGACGGACGAGCAGTACTTC.

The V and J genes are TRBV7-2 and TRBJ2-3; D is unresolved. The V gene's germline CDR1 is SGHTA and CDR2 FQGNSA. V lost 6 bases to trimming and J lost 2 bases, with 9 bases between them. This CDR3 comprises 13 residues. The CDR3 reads CASRPAYTDTQYF. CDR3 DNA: TGTGCCAGCAGACCGGCCTACACAGATACGCAGTATTTT. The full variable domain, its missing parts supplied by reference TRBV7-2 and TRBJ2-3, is GAGVSQSPSNKVTEKGKDVELRCDPISGHTALYWYRQSLGQGLEFLIYFQGNSAPDKSGLPSDRFSAERTGGSVSTLTIQRTQQEDSAVYLCASRPAYTDTQYFGPGTRLTVL.

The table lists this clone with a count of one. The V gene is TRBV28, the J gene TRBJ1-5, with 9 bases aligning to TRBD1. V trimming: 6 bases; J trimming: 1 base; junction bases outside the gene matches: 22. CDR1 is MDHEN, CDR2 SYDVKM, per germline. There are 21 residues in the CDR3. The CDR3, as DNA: TGTGCCAGCAGCCACCTCCCGGGACAGGGCTACTCGGTTGTAAGCAATCAGCCCCAGCATTTT. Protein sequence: CASSHLPGQGYSVVSNQPQHF.

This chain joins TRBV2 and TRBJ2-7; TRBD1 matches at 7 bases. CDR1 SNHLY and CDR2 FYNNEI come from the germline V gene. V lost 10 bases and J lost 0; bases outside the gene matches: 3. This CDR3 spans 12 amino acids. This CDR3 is CAIWDSSYEQYF. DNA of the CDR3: TGTGCCATATGGGACAGCTCCTACGAGCAGTACTTC.

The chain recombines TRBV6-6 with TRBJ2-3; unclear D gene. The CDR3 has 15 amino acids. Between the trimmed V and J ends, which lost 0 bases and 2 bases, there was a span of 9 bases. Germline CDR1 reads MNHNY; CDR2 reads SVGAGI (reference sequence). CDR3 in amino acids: CASSYSTLNTDTQYF. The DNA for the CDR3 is TGTGCCAGCAGTTACTCGACGCTAAACACAGATACGCAGTATTTT.

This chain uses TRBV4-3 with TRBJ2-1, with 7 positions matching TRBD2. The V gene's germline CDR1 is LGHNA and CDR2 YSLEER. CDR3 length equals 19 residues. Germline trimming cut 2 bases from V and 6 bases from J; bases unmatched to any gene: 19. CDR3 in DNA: TGCGCCAGCAGCCAATCCCTCCGCGAGACGACTAGCCCCACCAATGAGCAGTTCTTC. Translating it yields CASSQSLRETTSPTNEQFF.

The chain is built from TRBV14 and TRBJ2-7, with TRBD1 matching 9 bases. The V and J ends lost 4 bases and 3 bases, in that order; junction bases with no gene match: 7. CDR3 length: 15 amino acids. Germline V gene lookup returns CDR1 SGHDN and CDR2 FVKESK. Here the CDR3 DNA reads TGTGCCAGCAGCCCCGACCCGGGACAGGGCTACGAGCAGTACTTC. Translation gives CASSPDPGQGYEQYF. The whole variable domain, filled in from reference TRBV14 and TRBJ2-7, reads EAGVTQFPSHSVIEKGQTVTLRCDPISGHDNLYWYRRVMGKEIKFLLHFVKESKQDESGMPNNRFLAERTGGTYSTLKVQPAELEDSGVYFCASSPDPGQGYEQYFGPGTRLTVT.

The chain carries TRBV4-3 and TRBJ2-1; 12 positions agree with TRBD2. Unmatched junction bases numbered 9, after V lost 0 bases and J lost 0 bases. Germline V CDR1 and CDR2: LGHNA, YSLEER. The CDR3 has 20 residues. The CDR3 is CASSQETSRTSGVSYNEQFF. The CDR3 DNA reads TGCGCCAGCAGCCAAGAAACTTCCCGGACTAGCGGGGTCTCCTACAATGAGCAGTTCTTC.

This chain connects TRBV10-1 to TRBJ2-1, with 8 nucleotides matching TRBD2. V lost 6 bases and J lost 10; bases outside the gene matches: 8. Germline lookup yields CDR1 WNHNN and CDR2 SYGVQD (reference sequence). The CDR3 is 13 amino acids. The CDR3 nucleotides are TGCGCCAGCAGCACTGGACTAGCTGGAGAGCAGTTCTTC. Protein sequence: CASSTGLAGEQFF.

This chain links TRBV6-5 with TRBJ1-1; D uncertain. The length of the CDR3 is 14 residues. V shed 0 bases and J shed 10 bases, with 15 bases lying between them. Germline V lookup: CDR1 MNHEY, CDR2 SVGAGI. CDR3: CASSYSNPRRGAFF. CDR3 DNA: TGTGCCAGCAGTTACTCGAACCCGCGTAGAGGAGCTTTCTTT.

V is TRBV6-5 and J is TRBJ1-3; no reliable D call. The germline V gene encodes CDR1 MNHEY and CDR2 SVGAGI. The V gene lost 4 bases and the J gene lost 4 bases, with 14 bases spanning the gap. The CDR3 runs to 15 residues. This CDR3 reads CASSSPTVRGNTIYF. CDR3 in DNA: TGTGCCAGCAGTTCCCCGACCGTCCGGGGAAACACCATATATTTT.

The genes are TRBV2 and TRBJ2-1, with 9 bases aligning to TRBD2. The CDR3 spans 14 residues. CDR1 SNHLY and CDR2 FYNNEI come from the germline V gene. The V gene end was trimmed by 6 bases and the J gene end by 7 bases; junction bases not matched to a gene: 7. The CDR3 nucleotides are TGTGCCAGCAGGTTGGAGCGGGGGGTGAATGAGCAGTTCTTC. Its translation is CASRLERGVNEQFF.

CDR3 sequence reads: CASSIEGSSYNSPLHF. CDR3 bases: TGTGCCAGTAGTATAGAGGGGAGCTCCTATAATTCACCCCTCCACTTT. This chain links TRBV19 with TRBJ1-6; D gene ambiguous. CDR1 LNHDA and CDR2 SQIVND come from the germline V gene (reference sequence). The V and J ends lost 0 bases and 0 bases respectively, with 6 bases between them. This CDR3 is built from 16 residues.

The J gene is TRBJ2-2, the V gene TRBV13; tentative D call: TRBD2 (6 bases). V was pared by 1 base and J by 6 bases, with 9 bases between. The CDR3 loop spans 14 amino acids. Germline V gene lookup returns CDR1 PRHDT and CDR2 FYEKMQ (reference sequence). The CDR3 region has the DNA TGTGCCAGCAGCTTAGCAACGGGAGCCGGGGAGCTGTTTTTT. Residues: CASSLATGAGELFF.

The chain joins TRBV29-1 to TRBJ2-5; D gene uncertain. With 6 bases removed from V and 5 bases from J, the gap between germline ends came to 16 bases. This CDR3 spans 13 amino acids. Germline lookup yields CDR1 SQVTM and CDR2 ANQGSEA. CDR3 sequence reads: CSVRWGDPETQYF. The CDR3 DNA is TGCAGCGTCCGGTGGGGTGATCCCGAGACCCAGTACTTC.

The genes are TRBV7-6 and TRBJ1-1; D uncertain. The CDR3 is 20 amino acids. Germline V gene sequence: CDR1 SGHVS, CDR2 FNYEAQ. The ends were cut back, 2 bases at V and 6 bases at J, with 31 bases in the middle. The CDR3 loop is CASSLRCSKPTPEGAAEAFF. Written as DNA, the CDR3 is TGTGCCAGCAGCTTACGCTGTTCTAAGCCCACCCCGGAGGGCGCGGCTGAAGCTTTCTTT.

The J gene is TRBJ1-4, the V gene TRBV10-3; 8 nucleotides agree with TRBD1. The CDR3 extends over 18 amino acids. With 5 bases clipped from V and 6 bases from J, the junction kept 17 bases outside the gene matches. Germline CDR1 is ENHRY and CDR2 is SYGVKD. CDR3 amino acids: CAISQEDRDTKFHEKLFF. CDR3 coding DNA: TGTGCCATCAGTCAAGAGGACAGGGATACTAAATTTCATGAAAAACTGTTTTTT.

CDR3 sequence (DNA): TGTGCCAGCAGCTTAGTGTGGCCAGGGGGAGCGTTCAATCAGCCCCAGCATTTT. It yields the protein CASSLVWPGGAFNQPQHF. The chain recombines TRBV7-9 with TRBJ1-5, with 7 bases identical to TRBD1. The CDR3 contains 18 residues. Trimming took 1 base from V and 3 from J; bases not matched to a gene: 12. Germline CDR1 is SEHNR and CDR2 is FQNEAQ (reference sequence).